The T cell receptor beta chain under discussion was sequenced for a study of PD-1 blockade in classical Hodgkin lymphoma. At the level of the study: Nivolumab dosed at 3 mg/kg went to patients intravenously every 2 weeks. Study results and limitations: Complete responders matched newly diagnosed patients in baseline diversity. The study reported lower baseline TCR diversity in newly diagnosed patients than in healthy donors.

On this clone: Its antigen is still unknown.

Time point meaning: cycle 4 day 1 (C4D1), after 5 to 7 weeks of nivolumab. Every patient relapsed after autologous stem cell transplantation, and brentuximab vedotin exposure varied. Assay: immunoSEQ multiplex PCR; the TCRdb copy retains only in-frame clones and omits some. The sample has around 53,000 clones, about 80% seen once. The clonotype comes from a human donor with classical Hodgkin lymphoma. This specimen consisted of peripheral blood mononuclear cells (PBMCs), obtained before the fourth cycle of nivolumab.

The CDR3, as DNA: TGTGCCAGCAGCAACTGGGGTGGGAGGAACACTGAAGCTTTCTTT. Amino acid sequence: CASSNWGGRNTEAFF. The V call is TRBV2, the J call TRBJ1-1; D gene unclear. Trimming shortened V by 6 bases and J by 1 base, and 15 bases separated the two germline ends. Germline V lookup: CDR1 SNHLY, CDR2 FYNNEI. This CDR3 is 15 amino acids long.